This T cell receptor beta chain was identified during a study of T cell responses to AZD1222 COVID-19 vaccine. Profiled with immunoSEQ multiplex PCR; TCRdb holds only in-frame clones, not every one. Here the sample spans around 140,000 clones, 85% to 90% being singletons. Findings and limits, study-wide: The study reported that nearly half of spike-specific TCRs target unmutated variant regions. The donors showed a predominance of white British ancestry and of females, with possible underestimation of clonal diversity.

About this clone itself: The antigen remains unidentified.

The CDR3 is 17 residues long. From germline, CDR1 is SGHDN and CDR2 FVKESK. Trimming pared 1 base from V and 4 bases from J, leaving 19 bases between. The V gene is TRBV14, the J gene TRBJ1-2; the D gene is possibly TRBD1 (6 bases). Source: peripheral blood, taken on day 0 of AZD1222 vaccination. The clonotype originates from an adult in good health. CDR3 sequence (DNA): TGTGCCAGCAGCCAAGCCTCCGGGACACTCGAGGGCTATGGCTACACCTTC. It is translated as CASSQASGTLEGYGYTF.